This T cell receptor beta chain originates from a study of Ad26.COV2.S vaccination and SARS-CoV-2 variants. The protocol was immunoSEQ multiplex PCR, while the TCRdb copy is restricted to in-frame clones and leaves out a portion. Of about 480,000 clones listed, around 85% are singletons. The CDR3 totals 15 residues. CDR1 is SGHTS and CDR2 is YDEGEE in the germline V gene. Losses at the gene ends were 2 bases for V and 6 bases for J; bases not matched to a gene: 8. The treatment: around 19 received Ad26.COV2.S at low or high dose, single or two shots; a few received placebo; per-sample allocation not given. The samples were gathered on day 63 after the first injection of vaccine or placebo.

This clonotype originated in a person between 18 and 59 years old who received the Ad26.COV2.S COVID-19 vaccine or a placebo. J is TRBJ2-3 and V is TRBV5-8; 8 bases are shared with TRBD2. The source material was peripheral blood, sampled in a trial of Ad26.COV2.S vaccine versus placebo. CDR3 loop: CASSFLGLGSDTQYF. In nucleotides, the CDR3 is TGTGCCAGCAGCTTTCTGGGACTAGGGTCGGATACGCAGTATTTT.